This T cell receptor beta chain was recorded in a study of a mutant IDH1 vaccine in newly diagnosed glioma. Across the study: Patients were pretreated with radiotherapy, temozolomide, or both, mostly both.

V lost 4 bases to trimming and J lost 4 bases; unmatched junction nucleotides: 6. The CDR3 runs 16 residues. Germline-derived CDR1 and CDR2 are MGHDK and SYGVNS. Study results and caveats: A vaccine-induced immune response developed in around 94% of the patients. There seemed to be no relation between pseudoprogression and changes in top peripheral T cell clonotypes.

The time point is: week 47, end of study. Vaccination used 300 ug of mutant IDH1 20-mer peptide per dose, with topical imiquimod. A word on this clone: Its antigen is still unknown.

Sequencing used immunoSEQ multiplex PCR; TCRdb keeps in-frame clones, though not all of them. The repertoire holds roughly 50,000 clones, with 76% as singletons. The TCR sequence derives from a woman in her forties with glioma. Some clones in this sample may be carry-over from other donors' samples. The sample consisted of PBMCs, taken from a glioma patient whose treatment included an IDH1 peptide vaccine. This chain joins TRBV25-1 and TRBJ2-3; 12 bases agree with TRBD2. CDR3 bases: TGTGCCAGCAGTGGACTAGCGGGGGCCGTCGCAGATACGCAGTATTTT. Protein sequence: CASSGLAGAVADTQYF.